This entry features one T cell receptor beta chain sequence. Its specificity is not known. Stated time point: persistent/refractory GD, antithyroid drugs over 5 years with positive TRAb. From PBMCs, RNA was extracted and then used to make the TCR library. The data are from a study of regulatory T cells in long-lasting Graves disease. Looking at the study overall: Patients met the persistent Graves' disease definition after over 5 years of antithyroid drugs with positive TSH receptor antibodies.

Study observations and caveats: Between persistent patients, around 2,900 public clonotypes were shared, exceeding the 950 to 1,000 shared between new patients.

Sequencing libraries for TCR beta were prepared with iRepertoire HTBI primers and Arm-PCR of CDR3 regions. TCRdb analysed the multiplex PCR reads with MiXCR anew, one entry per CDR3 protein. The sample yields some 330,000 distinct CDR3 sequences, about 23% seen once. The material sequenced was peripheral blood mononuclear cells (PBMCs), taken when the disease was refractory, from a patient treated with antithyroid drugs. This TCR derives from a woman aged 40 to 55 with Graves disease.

In nucleotides, the CDR3 is TGTGCCACCAGCAGAGATTTCGACAGGAGCAATCAGCCCCAGCATTTT. Its protein product is CATSRDFDRSNQPQHF. The rearrangement links TRBV15 to TRBJ1-5; D possibly corresponds to TRBD1 (6 bases). Germline loops: CDR1 LNHNV, CDR2 YYDKDF (reference sequence). The CDR3 consists of 16 residues. The V end was cut by 0 bases, the J end by 1 base, with 10 bases between. The whole variable domain, filled in from reference TRBV15 and TRBJ1-5, reads DAMVIQNPRYQVTQFGKPVTLSCSQTLNHNVMYWYQQKSSQAPKLLFHYYDKDFNNEADTPDNFQSRRPNTSFCFLDIRSPGLGDTAMYLCATSRDFDRSNQPQHFGDGTRLSIL.